This T cell receptor (beta chain) stems from a study of neurological immune-mediated disorders. Study-level information: Of the 35 or so patients who had multiple sclerosis, roughly 30 had the relapsing-remitting form and 3 had the secondary progressive form.

V was shortened by 6 bases and J by 1 base, with 12 bases between the two germline ends. Germline CDR1 and CDR2: SGHRS and YFSETQ. This CDR3 region has 14 residues. 5'RACE employing 10-nucleotide random UMIs yielded the cDNA. TCRdb reanalysed the 5' RACE reads using MiXCR and keeps one entry per CDR3 protein. Of 87,000 or so distinct CDR3 sequences in the sample, approximately 3.5% were seen once. This clonotype was observed at least ten times. Its antigen is unidentified. General study results and limits: TCR clonal expansion peaked in HTLV-1-associated myelopathy patients and was lowest in multiple sclerosis patients.

The material sequenced was PBMCs. The TCR sequence derives from a woman aged 50 to 60 with multiple sclerosis. The J gene is TRBJ2-3, the V gene TRBV5-1; D remains unclear. The CDR3 here is CASKDGLGTDTQYF. The CDR3 coding sequence is TGCGCCAGCAAGGATGGGCTCGGCACAGATACGCAGTATTTT.